These T cell receptor beta chains were read from a single sample in a study of blood T cells in healthy people across ages. TCRdb analysed the 5' RACE reads with MiXCR anew, one entry per CDR3 protein. The table has about 1.5 million distinct CDR3 sequences, less than 45% seen once; the top ten hold approximately 4%. The sequencing input was blood. The receptors originated from a woman aged 18-29 years in good health. Both conserved end residues are part of each CDR3. Fields, in order: J gene, V gene, clone size, CDR3 protein. The size field is filled for only some rows; it gives once, few, many or a size class.

>TRBJ2-1|TRBV7-9|.
CASSTLAWGYNEQFF
>TRBJ2-6|TRBV6-4|many
CASSDNSGANVLTF
>TRBJ2-5|TRBV29-1|.
CSVDSTETQYF
>TRBJ2-7|TRBV18|.
CASSGTMTGGIYEQYF
>TRBJ1-4|TRBV6-6|.
CASSQPGRNEKLFF
>TRBJ2-1|TRBV29-1|few
CSVTGGQYRTYMNEQFF
>TRBJ2-7|TRBV6-1|.
CASTVSLPYEQYF
>TRBJ2-1|TRBV27|.
CASSYLAGHYNEQFF
>TRBJ2-5|TRBV20-1|.
CSESSGEYNEQYF
>TRBJ2-3|TRBV24-1|few
CATSDTTETGGQGDTQYF
>TRBJ1-4|TRBV12-3/TRBV12-4|few
CASMGPGIEKLFF
>TRBJ1-1|TRBV9|.
CASSARTGPNTEAFF
>TRBJ2-7|TRBV7-9|once
CASSRTGNLSYEQYF
>TRBJ2-1|TRBV7-8|.
CDSSFIAGSSYNEQFF
>TRBJ1-2|TRBV7-9|.
CASTFGRDYGYTF
>TRBJ1-4|TRBV29-1|.
CSVEGAPGEKLFF
>TRBJ1-5|TRBV20-1|many
CSAGVGSTQPQHF
>TRBJ2-3|TRBV20-1|few
CSASFGLAGRTDTQYF
>TRBJ2-1|TRBV6-5|few
CASSYYGGEYNEQFF
>TRBJ1-1|TRBV12-3/TRBV12-4|few
CASSFSETEAFF
>TRBJ2-1|TRBV2|.
CASSLRGTSGRGSYNEQFF
>TRBJ1-2|TRBV4-1|.
CASRHPAGQLYGYTF
>TRBJ2-3|TRBV20-1|few
CSASRTGSTSTDTQYF
>TRBJ2-1|TRBV6-2/TRBV6-3|.
CASSYMDSHNEQFF
>TRBJ2-1|TRBV15|once
CATSRDSRQEQFF
>TRBJ1-4|TRBV6-1|.
CASSEEFREKLFF
>TRBJ2-5|TRBV20-1|.
CSAPDYQETQYF
>TRBJ2-7|TRBV7-9|.
CASSPAGRVYEQYF